Described below is a single TCR beta chain sequence and its context. As yet, its antigen is unknown. After autologous stem cell transplantation all patients relapsed, and prior brentuximab vedotin exposure differed between cohorts. This sample is drawn from a study of PD-1 blockade in classical Hodgkin lymphoma. This CDR3 spans 15 amino acids. V was cut by 1 base and J by 6 bases, with 13 bases left in between. Per germline, CDR1 SGHNT and CDR2 YENEEA. General study findings and limits: Complete responders' diversity at baseline resembled that of newly diagnosed patients. A significant rise in TCR diversity by C4D1 was seen for CD4+ but not CD8+ cells. Repertoires differed for reasons still undefined, possibly disease activity or prior therapy. TCR diversity at baseline was reported to be reduced in newly diagnosed patients relative to healthy donors.

Some clones are missing from TCRdb's copy, which holds only in-frame ones; the method was immunoSEQ multiplex PCR. The sample carries almost 85,000 clones, 89% recorded once. The material was peripheral blood mononuclear cells (PBMCs), obtained at baseline. The origin of this receptor is a human donor with classical Hodgkin lymphoma. The chain links TRBV11-3 to TRBJ2-1; tentatively, D is TRBD2 (6 bases). This chain's CDR3 is CASSLGETSINEQFF. The CDR3 DNA reads TGTGCCAGCAGCTTAGGTGAGACTAGTATCAATGAGCAGTTCTTC.